This record covers a single TCR beta chain. This sample is drawn from a study of blood T cell repertoires in COVID-19. Overall study context: COVID-19 samples from acute and convalescent phases originated in the United States, Italy and Spain. PBMCs, B-cell-depleted T cells, or T cells were the source of the cDNA or gDNA that made up the material.

V gave up 4 bases and J gave up 3 bases; unmatched junction bases: 10. Germline V CDR1 and CDR2: LGHDT, YNNKEL (reference sequence). There are 16 residues in the CDR3. In the original workflow: Estimation of nucleated cell counts relied on the amplification of reference gene primers. Data came from immunoSEQ multiplex PCR; TCRdb stores just in-frame clones and leaves some out. V, J and clone size are those of that table, while D and trimming were read from the DNA. The sample consists of about 180,000 clones, 86% of them appearing once. The sequenced sample was peripheral blood. The V call is TRBV3-1 (or the pseudogene TRBV3-2), the J call TRBJ2-3, with TRBD1 identical over 7 bases. This TCR was recovered from a man between 65 and 85 years old with active or convalescent COVID-19. The chain's CDR3 is CASSPQGDPATDTQYF. In nucleotides, the CDR3 is TGTGCCAGCAGCCCCCAGGGGGACCCCGCGACAGATACGCAGTATTTT.